This TCR beta chain was recorded in a study of beta chain features in type 1 diabetes. Study-level findings and limits: A pattern of fewer insertions and more deletions at VDJ junctions was seen in type 1 diabetes patients. In all four CD4+ subsets, TCRB CDR3 length was significantly, moderately reduced in type 1 diabetes. Highly expressing activated T cells could be over-counted with a cDNA template.

Roughly 100 mL of blood, on average, came from one heparinised draw per donor. This clone was found a few times. Its antigen is not identified. Sequenced material consisted of expressed TCRB transcripts (all of the isolated RNA was reverse transcribed). The assay was immunoSEQ multiplex PCR, and TCRdb's table has in-frame clones only and misses some. This table holds more than 150,000 clones, approximately 9.1% found once. Sequenced input: central memory CD4+ T cells from blood. The TCR sequence derives from a woman aged 30 to 39 with type 1 diabetes.

CDR3 protein: CASSSWGRNTEAFF. CDR3 in DNA: TGCGCCAGCAGCTCCTGGGGCAGGAACACTGAAGCTTTCTTT. The chain links TRBV5-1 to TRBJ1-1; D is possibly TRBD1 (5 bases). Germline V gene sequence: CDR1 SGHRS, CDR2 YFSETQ. V was cut by 3 bases and J by 1 base, with 10 bases left in between. The CDR3 loop spans 14 amino acids.